These 18 T cell receptor beta chains were sequenced from one sample in a study of T cells in Graves' hyperthyroidism and ophthalmopathy. The CDR3 regions of TCR beta were amplified from RNA transcripts. HTBI primers were used for first-round RT-PCR of the TCR CDR3. A single record per CDR3 protein comes from TCRdb applying MiXCR to the multiplex PCR reads. The data show 610,000 or so distinct CDR3 sequences, with 46% seen just once and around 8% held by the top ten. Sequencing was carried out using peripheral blood or thyroid tissue (not recorded which). The receptor set was obtained from a woman younger than 30 with Graves' hyperthyroidism.

In its sample, this clonotype was seen a few times. CDR3 in amino acids: CATGNLGEQYF. CDR3 bases: TGTGCCACGGGCAACCTCGGCGAGCAGTACTTC. The genes are TRBV24-1 and TRBJ2-7; unclear D gene. Per germline, CDR1 KGHDR and CDR2 SFDVKD. Trimming shortened V by 10 bases and J by 6 bases, and 12 bases separated the two germline ends. The CDR3 contains 11 residues.

The chain links TRBV10-3 to TRBJ1-1; 7 bases fit TRBD1. Germline V lookup: CDR1 ENHRY, CDR2 SYGVKD. Trimming removed 2 bases from V and 0 bases from J; junction bases left unmatched: 6. The CDR3 extends over 16 amino acids. The DNA for the CDR3 is TGTGCCATCAGTGAGGGTAGGACAGGCTTGAACACTGAAGCTTTCTTT. Protein: CAISEGRTGLNTEAFF.

This chain joins TRBV7-2 and TRBJ2-2; maybe TRBD2 (5 bases). There are 15 residues in the CDR3. The ends were cut back, 5 bases at V and 4 bases at J, with 14 bases in the middle. The V gene's germline CDR1 is SGHTA and CDR2 FQGNSA. CDR3 coding DNA: TGTGCCAGCAGCCAAGCGAGGGCGAGCACCGGGGAGCTGTTTTTT. It encodes CASSQARASTGELFF.

Worth noting for this clonotype: A junction boundary mismatches the germline segment, possibly from a read error. The J gene is TRBJ2-7, the V gene TRBV7-2; maybe TRBD2 (5 bases). Germline CDR1 reads SGHTA; CDR2 reads FQGNSA. The CDR3 covers 14 residues. The CDR3 loop is CARSADYTRYEQYF. CDR3 sequence (DNA): TGCGCCAGAAGCGCCGACTACACTAGATACGAGCAGTACTTC.

This rearrangement joins TRBV24-1 to TRBJ2-7; D possibly uses TRBD1 or TRBD2 (5 bases each). Per germline, CDR1 KGHDR and CDR2 SFDVKD. The CDR3 length is 13 residues. V dropped 2 bases and J dropped 7 bases, with 11 bases sitting between them. CDR3 DNA: TGTGCCACCAGTGATTGGGGGACGAATGAGCAGTACTTC. Its translation: CATSDWGTNEQYF.

The sample holds many counts of this clonotype. The chain is built from TRBV20-1 and TRBJ1-2; D gene ambiguous. The V end lost 0 bases, the J end lost 8 bases, and 7 bases lay between the germline ends. The CDR3 totals 11 residues. CDR1 DFQATT and CDR2 SNEGSKA come from the germline V gene (reference sequence). CDR3 amino acids: CSAREAGGYTF. Here the CDR3 DNA reads TGCAGTGCTAGAGAGGCTGGGGGCTACACCTTC.

This clonotype appeared many times. The chain joins TRBV7-2 to TRBJ1-4, with TRBD1 as a possible D gene (5 bases). The V gene lost 5 bases and the J gene lost 0 bases, with 10 bases spanning the gap. The germline CDR1 and CDR2 sequences are SGHTA and FQGNSA. The CDR3 length is 15 residues. The DNA for the CDR3 is TGTGCCAGCAGCCCTTGGGGGACAACTAATGAAAAACTGTTTTTT. It is translated as CASSPWGTTNEKLFF.

This clonotype was recorded many times. V gene TRBV6-5 combines with J gene TRBJ1-5; 7 bases are shared with TRBD1. The length of the CDR3 is 14 residues. The V and J ends lost 6 bases and 2 bases, in that order; junction bases with no gene match: 4. Germline CDR1 MNHEY, CDR2 SVGAGI. CDR3 in amino acids: CASSPDRRNQPQHF. The CDR3 bases are TGTGCCAGCAGCCCGGACAGGCGCAATCAGCCCCAGCATTTT.

This clonotype was recorded once. This rearrangement joins TRBV10-3 to TRBJ2-7; D tentatively fits TRBD1 or TRBD2 (6 bases each). CDR3 length equals 12 residues. Germline V gene sequence: CDR1 ENHRY, CDR2 SYGVKD. The CDR3 nucleotides read TGTGCGCTGAAGGGGGGTTCCTACGAGCAGTACTTC. Amino acids: CALKGGSYEQYF.

In this sample, this clonotype turned up many times. The J gene is TRBJ1-1, the V gene TRBV7-3; 9 nucleotides align to TRBD1. CDR1 and CDR2 (germline): SGHTA, FQGTGA. After removal of 2 bases from V and 5 bases from J, the junction contained 12 bases not matched to a gene. This CDR3 is built from 17 residues. This CDR3 reads CASSLGMTGGPTTEAFF. In nucleotides, the CDR3 is TGTGCCAGCAGCTTAGGGATGACAGGGGGGCCGACGACTGAAGCTTTCTTT.

This clonotype occurred many times. The chain uses TRBV4-2 and TRBJ1-1; D gene uncertain. Trimming removed 4 bases at V and 0 bases at J, with 9 bases between. There are 14 residues in the CDR3. CDR1 is LGHNA, CDR2 YNFKEQ, per germline. This CDR3 is CASSLREMNTEAFF. CDR3 in DNA: TGTGCCAGCAGCCTGAGAGAAATGAACACTGAAGCTTTCTTT.

This sequence joins TRBV6-1 and TRBJ1-2; tentatively, D is TRBD1 (6 bases). CDR1 MNHNS and CDR2 SASEGT come from the germline V gene. This CDR3 comprises 13 residues. V lost 8 bases and J lost 0, with 10 bases in between. The CDR3 bases are TGTGCCAGCCAAGGGGGGGCTAACTATGGCTACACCTTC. As protein: CASQGGANYGYTF.

The rearrangement uses TRBV29-1 and TRBJ1-2; no clear D. The length of the CDR3 is 11 residues. Germline-derived CDR1 and CDR2 are SQVTM and ANQGSEA. Deletions cut 6 bases from V and 4 bases from J, with 9 bases between. The CDR3 here is CSVRTLYGYTF. As DNA, the CDR3 is TGCAGCGTCCGTACGCTCTATGGCTACACCTTC.

This clonotype was detected many times. The J gene is TRBJ2-7, the V gene TRBV20-1; the match to TRBD2 covers 8 bases. CDR1 DFQATT and CDR2 SNEGSKA come from the germline V gene (reference sequence). With V trimmed by 6 bases and J by 0 bases, 7 bases remained unmatched. This CDR3 spans 14 amino acids. The chain's CDR3 is CSASLAGSSYEQYF. In nucleotides, the CDR3 is TGCAGTGCATCCCTAGCGGGCAGCTCCTACGAGCAGTACTTC.

The chain joins TRBV20-1 to TRBJ1-2; D is possibly TRBD1 (5 bases). The CDR3 contains 14 residues. The ends were cut back, 5 bases at V and 4 bases at J, with 17 bases in the middle. The germline V gene has CDR1 DFQATT and CDR2 SNEGSKA (reference sequence). This chain's CDR3 is CSASKRTGGYGYTF. CDR3 nucleotides: TGCAGTGCTTCGAAGCGGACTGGGGGCTATGGCTACACCTTC.

This clonotype was detected ten times or more. The rearrangement uses TRBV12-3 or TRBV12-4 and TRBJ1-5; no clear D gene. This CDR3 is built from 15 residues. V was trimmed by 6 bases and J by 2 bases, leaving 14 bases between them. CDR3 nucleotides: TGTGCCAGCAGCCTCATGGGCACGGGCAATCAGCCCCAGCATTTT. It yields the protein CASSLMGTGNQPQHF.

For the CDR3, the DNA is TGTGCCAGCAGCTTTTTGACAGGGGGCACTGAAAAACTGTTTTTT. Protein product: CASSFLTGGTEKLFF. This rearrangement joins TRBV7-9 to TRBJ1-4, with 10 nucleotides matching TRBD1. The V gene end was trimmed by 3 bases and the J gene end by 7 bases; junction bases not matched to a gene: 5. This CDR3 has 15 residues. Per germline, CDR1 SEHNR and CDR2 FQNEAQ (reference sequence).

This clonotype was observed many times. V and J are TRBV5-4 and TRBJ1-3, with unresolved D. Trimming left V 3 bases short and J 5 bases short, with 15 bases between. This CDR3 is 15 amino acids long. CDR1 SGHNT and CDR2 YYREEE come from the germline V gene (reference sequence). The CDR3 DNA reads as TGTGCCAGCAGCTCAAACCCGGACCCCCGAAACACCATATATTTT. Translating gives CASSSNPDPRNTIYF.